Shown below are 23 T cell receptor beta chains from a single sample sequenced in a study of blood T cell repertoires in COVID-19. Here immunoSEQ multiplex PCR was the method, and the copy in TCRdb shows in-frame clones only, minus some. Of roughly 87,000 clones listed, roughly 80% are singletons. The specimen sequenced was peripheral blood. The source is a woman aged 50 to 60 with acute or convalescent COVID-19.

The chain carries TRBV29-1 and TRBJ1-1; possibly TRBD1 for D (6 bases). Trimming shortened V by 7 bases and J by 5 bases, and 17 bases separated the two germline ends. This CDR3 is built from 13 residues. The V gene's germline CDR1 is SQVTM and CDR2 ANQGSEA. The CDR3 here is CSGGRAPGTEAFF. The CDR3 DNA follows: TGCAGCGGGGGGCGTGCCCCGGGAACTGAAGCTTTCTTT.

The chain recombines TRBV6-1 with TRBJ2-1, with a weak D call TRBD1 (6 bases). From germline, CDR1 is MNHNS and CDR2 SASEGT. The CDR3 covers 15 residues. V was pared by 1 base and J by 6 bases, with 13 bases between. The CDR3 reads CASSEEAGVINEQFF. In DNA form, the CDR3 reads TGTGCCAGCAGTGAAGAGGCAGGGGTCATCAATGAGCAGTTCTTC.

This clone was picked up a small number of times. The J gene is TRBJ1-2, the V gene TRBV28, with 8 bases identical to TRBD1. Per the germline V gene, CDR1 is MDHEN and CDR2 is SYDVKM. This CDR3 has 15 residues. The J segment lost 1 base and the V segment lost 4 bases, leaving 5 bases of the junction unmatched. Here the CDR3 reads CASSSGTGFNYGYTF. CDR3 in DNA: TGTGCCAGCAGTTCGGGGACAGGTTTTAACTATGGCTACACCTTC.

This clone was seen only a few times. The chain recombines TRBV5-4 with TRBJ1-1; 8 positions agree with TRBD1. CDR1 and CDR2 from the germline V gene are SGHNT and YYREEE (reference sequence). This CDR3 comprises 14 residues. J lost 3 bases, V lost 4 bases, and 5 bases had no gene match. The CDR3 reads CASSMTGVDTEAFF. CDR3 bases: TGTGCCAGCAGCATGACAGGGGTAGACACTGAAGCTTTCTTT.

The chain uses TRBV7-2 and TRBJ2-7, with 7 bases aligning to TRBD2. In germline, CDR1 is SGHTA, CDR2 FQGNSA. The CDR3 spans 13 residues. J gave up 3 bases and V 7 bases, and 6 bases lay outside the gene matches. As DNA, the CDR3 is TGTGCCAGCAACCTGGGGGGGGGCTACGAGCAGTACTTC. This gives the protein CASNLGGGYEQYF.

This rearrangement joins TRBV24-1 to TRBJ1-4; 8 nucleotides align to TRBD1. This CDR3 contains 15 residues. Germline-derived CDR1 and CDR2 are KGHDR and SFDVKD. V shed 2 bases and J 8 bases; nucleotides not matched to a gene: 6. The CDR3 loop reads CATSDSDREREKLFF. In nucleotides, the CDR3 is TGTGCCACCAGTGATTCGGACAGGGAAAGGGAAAAACTGTTTTTT.

The chain links TRBV6-2 or TRBV6-3 to TRBJ2-1, with 9 bases fitting TRBD2. Looked up from germline, CDR1 is MNHEY and CDR2 is SVGEGT. V lost 2 bases and J lost 0; bases outside the gene matches: 8. This CDR3 region has 18 residues. This chain's CDR3 is CASSYGASGAISYNEQFF. The CDR3 region has the DNA TGTGCCAGCAGTTACGGGGCTAGCGGGGCGATCTCCTACAATGAGCAGTTCTTC.

The chain combines TRBV27 with TRBJ2-7, with 8 nucleotides matching TRBD1. V lost 6 bases and J lost 1; bases outside the gene matches: 2. Looked up from germline, CDR1 is MNHEY and CDR2 is SMNVEV (reference sequence). The CDR3 covers 13 residues. The CDR3 loop reads CASRWTGSYEQYF. The CDR3 bases are TGTGCCAGCAGATGGACAGGGTCCTACGAGCAGTACTTC.

The chain is built from TRBV29-1 and TRBJ2-3, with 9 bases that match TRBD2. J was trimmed by 5 bases and V by 8 bases; bases with no gene match: 14. Germline CDR1 is SQVTM and CDR2 is ANQGSEA. CDR3 length equals 15 residues. This CDR3 reads CSQRPWGGRGDTQYF. The CDR3 nucleotides are TGCAGCCAACGGCCATGGGGCGGGAGGGGAGATACGCAGTATTTT.

The CDR3 here is CASSPRTGFSGANVLTF. In DNA, the CDR3 is TGTGCCAGCTCTCCCCGGACAGGGTTCTCTGGGGCCAACGTCCTGACTTTC. The rearrangement joins TRBV7-9 to TRBJ2-6, with 8 nucleotides matching TRBD1. The CDR3 sequence is 17 residues long. Germline CDR1 is SEHNR and CDR2 is FQNEAQ (reference sequence). J lost 0 bases, V lost 8 bases, and 9 bases had no gene match.

This chain joins TRBV4-1 and TRBJ2-1; 11 bases are shared with TRBD2. Per germline, CDR1 MGHRA and CDR2 YSYEKL. The V gene end was trimmed by 4 bases and the J gene end by 7 bases; junction bases not matched to a gene: 6. CDR3 size: 15 residues. CDR3 loop: CASSPLAGGVNEQFF. In nucleotides, the CDR3 is TGCGCCAGCAGCCCGCTAGCGGGGGGCGTGAATGAGCAGTTCTTC.

V gene TRBV3-1 (or the pseudogene TRBV3-2) combines with J gene TRBJ1-1; 8 bases map to TRBD1. The CDR3 has 14 amino acids. Germline CDR1 reads LGHDT; CDR2 reads YNNKEL (reference sequence). V was clipped by 5 bases and J by 1 base; unmatched bases: 3. The CDR3 region has the DNA TGTGCCAGCAGCTATGGACAGGGGAACACTGAAGCTTTCTTT. Its protein product is CASSYGQGNTEAFF.

This clone showed up just a few times. This chain links TRBV5-1 with TRBJ1-1; the match to TRBD1 covers 8 bases. From germline, CDR1 is SGHRS and CDR2 YFSETQ. The CDR3 covers 16 residues. V was pared by 4 bases and J by 3 bases, with 11 bases of the junction left unmatched. The CDR3 protein is CASSLGAGGAYTEAFF. The CDR3 coding sequence is TGCGCCAGCAGCCTGGGAGCAGGGGGCGCGTACACTGAAGCTTTCTTT.

The chain is built from TRBV29-1 and TRBJ2-7; TRBD1 matches 9 bases. Germline CDR1 is SQVTM and CDR2 is ANQGSEA. There are 16 residues in the CDR3. J gave up 5 bases and V 7 bases, and 18 bases lay outside the gene matches. The CDR3 nucleotides read TGCAGCGCTCACAAAATCACCGGGACAGGGATTAACGAGCAGTACTTC. It encodes CSAHKITGTGINEQYF.

The rearrangement links TRBV10-3 to TRBJ2-7, with no clear D. The CDR3 sequence is 14 residues long. From germline, CDR1 is ENHRY and CDR2 SYGVKD. Trimming removed 0 bases from V and 6 bases from J, with 12 bases in between. The CDR3 reads CAISESALESEQYF. The CDR3 region has the DNA TGTGCCATCAGTGAGTCTGCCCTGGAGAGCGAGCAGTACTTC.

This sequence joins TRBV28 and TRBJ1-5; no clear D gene. Germline assignment: CDR1 MDHEN and CDR2 SYDVKM. V was trimmed by 8 bases and J by 0 bases, leaving 11 bases between them. The CDR3 runs to 14 residues. For the CDR3, the DNA is TGTGCCAGCCGGGGAGGACTTAGCAATCAGCCCCAGCATTTT. Its translation is CASRGGLSNQPQHF.

The genes are TRBV10-3 and TRBJ1-2; 9 bases match TRBD1. Germline V CDR1 and CDR2: ENHRY, SYGVKD. V gave up 6 bases and J gave up 6 bases; unmatched junction bases: 5. CDR3 size: 13 residues. CDR3 nucleotide sequence: TGTGCCATCAGGGGGGGACAGGGCAATGGCTACACCTTC. It yields the protein CAIRGGQGNGYTF.

This chain uses TRBV28 with TRBJ1-5; weak D call: TRBD1 (5 bases). Germline V lookup: CDR1 MDHEN, CDR2 SYDVKM. CDR3 length: 14 amino acids. V was cut by 5 bases and J by 1 base, with 9 bases left in between. CDR3 bases: TGTGCCAGCAGTGGGGGGGGGAGCAATCAGCCCCAGCATTTT. Translated, it gives CASSGGGSNQPQHF.

This clone was seen once. The genes are TRBV27 and TRBJ2-3; TRBD1 agrees at 9 bases. This CDR3 spans 17 amino acids. The V gene end was trimmed by 4 bases and the J gene end by 2 bases; junction bases not matched to a gene: 10. CDR1 and CDR2 (germline): MNHEY, SMNVEV (reference sequence). The CDR3, as DNA: TGTGCCAGCAGTTCCCTAACCGGGACAGGGATCACAGATACGCAGTATTTT. It codes for CASSSLTGTGITDTQYF.

The CDR3 is CASSYIVGGNQPQHF. Written as DNA, the CDR3 is TGTGCCAGCAGTTACATAGTCGGGGGCAATCAGCCCCAGCATTTT. V gene TRBV6-2 or TRBV6-3 combines with J gene TRBJ1-5; D is unclear. Germline CDR1 is MNHEY and CDR2 is SVGEGT. The CDR3 consists of 15 residues. V dropped 2 bases and J dropped 2 bases, with 10 bases sitting between them.

The CDR3 region has the DNA TGTGCCACCCTGACAGAGACTAACTATGGCTACACCTTC. Residues: CATLTETNYGYTF. The chain recombines TRBV24-1 with TRBJ1-2, with D possibly TRBD1 on 5 matching bases. CDR3 length: 13 amino acids. Per germline, CDR1 KGHDR and CDR2 SFDVKD. Trimming left V 9 bases short and J 0 bases short, with 10 bases between.

V and J are TRBV7-8 and TRBJ1-3; D is uncertain. CDR1 is SGHVS and CDR2 is FQNEAQ in the germline V gene. Trimming took 1 base from V and 0 from J, leaving 10 bases between them. The CDR3 is made up of 16 amino acids. For the CDR3, the DNA is TGTGCCAGCAGCTTAGTTTGGCAGGTCTCTGGAAACACCATATATTTT. Translation gives CASSLVWQVSGNTIYF.

The rearrangement joins TRBV28 to TRBJ1-3; no reliable D call. This CDR3 has 14 amino acids. The V gene lost 3 bases and the J gene lost 4 bases, with 10 bases spanning the gap. Per the germline V gene, CDR1 is MDHEN and CDR2 is SYDVKM. The CDR3: CASSFLAGGNTIYF. The CDR3 DNA reads TGTGCCAGCAGTTTTCTGGCGGGGGGAAACACCATATATTTT.